This T cell receptor (beta chain) was retrieved from a study of T cell changes during pregnancy in multiple sclerosis. CDR1 and CDR2 (germline): MGHRA, YSYEKL. The length of the CDR3 is 15 residues. The ends lost 6 bases at V and 8 bases at J; junction bases unmatched: 12. TCRdb's table, derived via immunoSEQ multiplex PCR, lists solely in-frame clones and lacks some. The data contain tens of thousands of clones, 80% to 95% of them singletons. This specimen was peripheral blood, taken after pregnancy. V usage is TRBV4-1 and J usage is TRBJ2-1; TRBD2 aligns across 8 bases. The source is a female donor with multiple sclerosis, enrolled in a pregnancy study. The CDR3 nucleotides read TGCGCCAGCAGACAGCGGGGGCCCACGGACGATGAGCAGTTCTTC. This translates into CASRQRGPTDDEQFF.